Below, one T cell receptor (beta chain) is given with its context. The CDR3 is made up of 16 amino acids. CDR1 and CDR2 from the germline V gene are LNHDA and SQIVND (reference sequence). Trimming stripped 1 base from V and 1 base from J, with 12 bases between. It was during active infection that Seattle patients were enrolled and then longitudinally followed. These data come from a study of blood T cell repertoires in COVID-19. Study in general: Sites in the United States, Italy and Spain provided acute and convalescent COVID-19 samples. Nucleic acid was either cDNA or gDNA, and it came from T cells, B-cell-depleted T cells, or PBMCs.

Authors' analysis steps: It was from reference gene primer amplification that nucleated cell counts were estimated. TCRdb's copy holds only in-frame clones and misses some; the assay was immunoSEQ multiplex PCR. D and trimming come from the DNA, and the V and J calls and clone size come from that table. The table records approximately 160,000 clones, approximately 84% of them present only once. This chain connects TRBV19 to TRBJ2-3, with D perhaps matching TRBD1 (5 bases). The sequenced sample was peripheral blood. This clonotype was sampled from a woman in her sixties or seventies with COVID-19, enrolled during active disease. CDR3 protein: CASSIVSGLGTDTQYF. Written as DNA, the CDR3 is TGTGCCAGTAGTATAGTCTCAGGGCTTGGCACAGATACGCAGTATTTT.